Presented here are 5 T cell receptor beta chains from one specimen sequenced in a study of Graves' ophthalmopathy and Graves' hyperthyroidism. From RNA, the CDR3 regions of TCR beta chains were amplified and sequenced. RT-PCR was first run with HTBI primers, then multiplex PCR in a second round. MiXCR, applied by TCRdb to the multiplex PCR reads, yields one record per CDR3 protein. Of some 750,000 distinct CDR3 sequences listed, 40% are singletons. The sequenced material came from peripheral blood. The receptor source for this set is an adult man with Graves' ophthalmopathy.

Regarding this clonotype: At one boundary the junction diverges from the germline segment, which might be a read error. The CDR3 DNA sequence: TGTGCCAGCAGTTTTGCCAGGGGGGATGAGAAACCGTTTTTT. It translates to CASSFARGDEKPFF. The J gene is TRBJ1-4, the V gene TRBV5-5; TRBD1 matches at 7 bases. Germline loops: CDR1 SGHKS, CDR2 YYEKEE (reference sequence). CDR3 length: 14 amino acids.

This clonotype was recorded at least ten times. CDR3 nucleotides: TGTGCCACCAGCAGAGATTTTAAGGCCGAAGCTTTCTTT. It yields the protein CATSRDFKAEAFF. The V and J genes are TRBV15 and TRBJ1-1, with D hard to call. The CDR3 length is 13 residues. CDR1 is LNHNV and CDR2 is YYDKDF in the germline V gene (reference sequence). With 0 bases removed from V and 8 bases from J, the gap between germline ends came to 10 bases.

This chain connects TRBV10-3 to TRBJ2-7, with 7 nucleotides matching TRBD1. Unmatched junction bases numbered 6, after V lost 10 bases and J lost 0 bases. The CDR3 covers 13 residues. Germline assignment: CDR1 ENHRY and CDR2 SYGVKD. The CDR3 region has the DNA TGTGCCAACTTAAACAGGGGCTCCTACGAGCAGTACTTC. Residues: CANLNRGSYEQYF.

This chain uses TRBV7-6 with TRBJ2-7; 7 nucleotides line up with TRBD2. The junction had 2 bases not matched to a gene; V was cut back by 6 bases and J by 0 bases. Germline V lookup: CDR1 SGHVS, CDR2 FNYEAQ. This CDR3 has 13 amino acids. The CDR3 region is CASSSGYSYEQYF. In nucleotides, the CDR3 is TGTGCCAGCAGTAGCGGGTACTCCTACGAGCAGTACTTC.

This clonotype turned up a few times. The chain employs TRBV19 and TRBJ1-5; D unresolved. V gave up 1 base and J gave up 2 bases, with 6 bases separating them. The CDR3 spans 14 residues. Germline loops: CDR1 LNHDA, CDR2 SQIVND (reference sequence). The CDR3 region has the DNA TGTGCCAGTAGTATAGTCACGGGCAATCAGCCCCAGCATTTT. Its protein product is CASSIVTGNQPQHF.